These 11 T cell receptor beta chains originate from one sample sequenced in a study of T cells in Graves' hyperthyroidism and ophthalmopathy. Amplification targeted TCR beta CDR3 regions from RNA transcripts. TCR CDR3 regions were first amplified by RT-PCR with HTBI primers. TCRdb re-derived calls from the multiplex PCR reads in MiXCR, one entry per CDR3 protein. The sample lists a few hundred thousand distinct CDR3 sequences; about 15% were seen once. The sample consisted of blood. These TCRs come from a woman aged 25 to 39 with Graves' hyperthyroidism that later progressed to Graves' ophthalmopathy.

This clonotype was detected ten times or more. This chain connects TRBV3-1 to TRBJ2-1; D gene ambiguous. Trimming removed 0 bases at V and 8 bases at J, with 8 bases between. The length of the CDR3 is 13 residues. Germline V lookup: CDR1 LGHDT, CDR2 YNNKEL (reference sequence). The CDR3 loop is CASSQDSRDEQFF. DNA of the CDR3: TGTGCCAGCAGCCAAGATTCCCGTGATGAGCAGTTCTTC.

This clonotype appeared a few times. The J gene is TRBJ1-3, the V gene TRBV2; D uncertain. V was shortened by 7 bases and J by 0 bases, with 10 bases between the two germline ends. Germline CDR1 and CDR2: SNHLY and FYNNEI. The CDR3 has 14 amino acids. The CDR3 bases are TGTGCCAGCAAAGCCCTAAACTCTGGAAACACCATATATTTT. Protein: CASKALNSGNTIYF.

The chain combines TRBV5-5 with TRBJ1-1; a weak D match, TRBD1 (6 bases). The CDR3 loop spans 17 amino acids. The germline V gene encodes CDR1 SGHKS and CDR2 YYEKEE (reference sequence). V gave up 5 bases and J gave up 5 bases, with 25 bases separating them. CDR3: CASSTTASGGLSTEAFF. For the CDR3, the DNA is TGTGCCAGCAGTACTACGGCATCCGGGGGGCTGAGTACTGAAGCTTTCTTT.

This clonotype was detected a few times. CDR3: CASSLRRGRGYTF. Written as DNA, the CDR3 is TGTGCCAGCAGCTTGCGGAGGGGAAGGGGCTACACCTTC. The chain has TRBV5-6 and TRBJ1-2, with D possibly TRBD1 on 5 matching bases. The germline CDR1 and CDR2 sequences are SGHDT and YYEEEE. V gave up 1 base and J gave up 8 bases, with 12 bases separating them. The CDR3 runs 13 residues.

This chain links TRBV5-1 with TRBJ2-1; 15 bases align to TRBD2. Trimming cost V 4 bases and J 9 bases; bases outside gene matches: 8. The V gene's germline CDR1 is SGHRS and CDR2 YFSETQ. CDR3 length equals 16 residues. The CDR3 DNA reads as TGCGCCAGCAGCCTCGGACTAGCGGGAGGGCCTAGTGAGCAGTTCTTC. Translation gives CASSLGLAGGPSEQFF.

Turning to this clonotype: Being one base from a much bigger clone, this may be a read error. CDR3 nucleotides: TGTGCCAGCAGTCGGACAGGGGCGCACCAAGCTTTCTTT. Its translation: CASSRTGAHQAFF. The V call is TRBV12-3 or TRBV12-4, the J call TRBJ1-1; 9 positions agree with TRBD1. With 5 bases clipped from V and 9 bases from J, the junction kept 7 bases outside the gene matches. This CDR3 is built from 13 residues.

This clonotype was seen ten or more times. The rearrangement joins TRBV19 to TRBJ1-6; TRBD1 is a possible D gene (5 bases). The V end was cut by 0 bases, the J end by 9 bases, with 15 bases between. There are 16 residues in the CDR3. CDR1 is LNHDA and CDR2 is SQIVND in the germline V gene (reference sequence). This chain's CDR3 is CASSIEVGAEFSPLHF. The CDR3, as DNA: TGTGCCAGTAGTATAGAGGTAGGGGCGGAATTTTCACCCCTCCACTTT.

The chain couples TRBV29-1 to TRBJ2-3, with 10 bases lining up with TRBD2. The CDR3 totals 13 residues. J gave up 9 bases and V 7 bases, and 10 bases lay outside the gene matches. The V gene's germline CDR1 is SQVTM and CDR2 ANQGSEA. The CDR3 loop is CSAGLAGEVTQYF. The CDR3 region has the DNA TGCAGCGCGGGGCTAGCGGGAGAAGTGACGCAGTATTTT.

The chain links TRBV27 to TRBJ2-3, with TRBD2 matching over 10 bases. The junction had 9 bases not matched to a gene; V was cut back by 5 bases and J by 4 bases. CDR3 length: 16 residues. Germline CDR1 is MNHEY and CDR2 is SMNVEV (reference sequence). CDR3 loop: CASSGASGSWSDTQYF. In DNA form, the CDR3 reads TGTGCCAGCAGTGGTGCTAGCGGGAGTTGGTCAGATACGCAGTATTTT.

Only a few counts were recorded for this clonotype. The chain joins TRBV4-2 to TRBJ2-1, with 12 bases fitting TRBD2. CDR3 size: 16 residues. V lost 4 bases and J lost 7; bases outside the gene matches: 8. Germline loops: CDR1 LGHNA, CDR2 YNFKEQ. The CDR3 DNA is TGTGCCAGCAGCCGGCGACTAGCGGGAGTGGATAATGAGCAGTTCTTC. This translates into CASSRRLAGVDNEQFF.

This clonotype was seen more than once but under ten times. The V and J genes are TRBV30 and TRBJ1-5, with D possibly TRBD1 on 5 matching bases. V was trimmed by 0 bases and J by 7 bases, leaving 10 bases between them. The CDR3 covers 13 residues. Germline V gives CDR1 GTSNPN, CDR2 SVGIG (reference sequence). DNA for the CDR3: TGTGCCTGGAGTGTAAGGCAGGGACAGCCCCAGCATTTT. It codes for CAWSVRQGQPQHF.